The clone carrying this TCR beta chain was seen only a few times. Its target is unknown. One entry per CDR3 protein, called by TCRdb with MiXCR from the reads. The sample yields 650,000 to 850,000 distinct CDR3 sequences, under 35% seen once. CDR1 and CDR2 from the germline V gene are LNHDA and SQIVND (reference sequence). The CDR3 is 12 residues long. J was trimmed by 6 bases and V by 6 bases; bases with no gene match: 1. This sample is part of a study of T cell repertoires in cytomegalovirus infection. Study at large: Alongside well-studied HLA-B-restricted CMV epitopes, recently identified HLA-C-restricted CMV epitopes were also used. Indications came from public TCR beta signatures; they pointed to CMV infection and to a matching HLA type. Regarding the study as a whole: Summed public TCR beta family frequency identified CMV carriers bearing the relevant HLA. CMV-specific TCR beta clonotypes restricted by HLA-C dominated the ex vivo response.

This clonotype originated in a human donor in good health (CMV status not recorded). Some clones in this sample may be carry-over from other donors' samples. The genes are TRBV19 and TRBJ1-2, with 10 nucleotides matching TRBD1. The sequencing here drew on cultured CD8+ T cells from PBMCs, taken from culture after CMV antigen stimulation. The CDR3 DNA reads TGTGCCAGTAGGACAGGGGGCAATGGCTACACCTTC. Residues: CASRTGGNGYTF.